The 22 T cell receptor beta chains given below trace back to one sample, sequenced in a study of blood T cell repertoires in COVID-19. Assay: immunoSEQ multiplex PCR; the TCRdb copy retains only in-frame clones and omits some. The data show 30,000 to 40,000 clones, 79% seen once. Source material: peripheral blood. The receptor set was obtained from an older man with acute or convalescent COVID-19.

Concerning this clone: Other DNA sequences from this sample encode an identical CDR3 as well. CDR3: CASSVGGGGSYNEQFF. CDR3 bases: TGTGCCAGCAGCGTAGGTGGCGGGGGCTCCTACAATGAGCAGTTCTTC. The V gene is TRBV9, the J gene TRBJ2-1; 7 positions match TRBD2. The CDR3 runs 16 residues. Unmatched junction bases numbered 3, after V lost 0 bases and J lost 0 bases. The germline gives CDR1 SGDLS, CDR2 YYNGEE.

The chain couples TRBV7-3 to TRBJ2-3; D unresolved. The length of the CDR3 is 15 residues. Trimming stripped 5 bases from V and 0 bases from J, with 12 bases between. Germline V CDR1 and CDR2: SGHTA, FQGTGA. CDR3 region: CASSEAGGSTDTQYF. Written as DNA, the CDR3 is TGTGCCAGCAGCGAGGCTGGCGGTAGCACAGATACGCAGTATTTT.

CDR3 bases: TGTGCCAGCACTTATCAGGGGAGTAACACCGGGGAGCTGTTTTTT. Translation gives CASTYQGSNTGELFF. V and J are TRBV7-2 and TRBJ2-2; D possibly corresponds to TRBD1 (6 bases). The length of the CDR3 is 15 residues. The V end was cut by 7 bases, the J end by 2 bases, with 14 bases between. The germline CDR1 and CDR2 sequences are SGHTA and FQGNSA.

This chain joins TRBV10-3 and TRBJ1-6; the match to TRBD1 covers 8 bases. This CDR3 has 16 amino acids. Germline V CDR1 and CDR2: ENHRY, SYGVKD. V dropped 3 bases and J dropped 0; count of bases not matched to a gene: 1. The CDR3 sequence is CAISETGGSYNSPLHF. The CDR3 coding sequence is TGTGCCATCAGTGAAACAGGGGGCTCCTATAATTCACCCCTCCACTTT.

V is TRBV28 and J is TRBJ2-1, with 11 bases identical to TRBD2. Germline loops: CDR1 MDHEN, CDR2 SYDVKM. The V gene end was trimmed by 5 bases and the J gene end by 3 bases; junction bases not matched to a gene: 6. CDR3 length: 16 amino acids. Here the CDR3 reads CASSTIGTSGYNEQFF. CDR3 sequence (DNA): TGTGCCAGCAGTACTATAGGGACTAGCGGCTACAATGAGCAGTTCTTC.

The chain carries TRBV9 and TRBJ1-3; the D is unclear. The CDR3 is made up of 15 amino acids. V lost 3 bases and J lost 0, with 10 bases in between. Per the germline V gene, CDR1 is SGDLS and CDR2 is YYNGEE. The CDR3 DNA reads as TGTGCCAGCAGCGCTGAAGCAAGCTCTGGAAACACCATATATTTT. Protein product: CASSAEASSGNTIYF.

This chain uses TRBV28 with TRBJ1-1, with no clear D. V lost 2 bases, J lost 1 base, and 17 bases lay in between. Germline CDR1 reads MDHEN; CDR2 reads SYDVKM. The CDR3 has 17 residues. The CDR3 coding sequence is TGTGCCAGCAGTTTAGAATGGTTGGGAGGGTGGAACACTGAAGCTTTCTTT. Translated: CASSLEWLGGWNTEAFF.

CDR3 nucleotides: TGTGCCAGCAGTTCGTCTCTCGGGTACGAGCAGTACTTC. Translation gives CASSSSLGYEQYF. V is TRBV12-3 or TRBV12-4 and J is TRBJ2-7; no clear D gene. This CDR3 is built from 13 residues. V lost 4 bases and J 4 bases, leaving 11 bases between the germline ends.

The rearrangement joins TRBV11-2 to TRBJ1-3; D is uncertain. Germline values: CDR1 SGHAT, CDR2 FQNNGV. This CDR3 has 17 amino acids. Trimming took 1 base from V and 0 from J, leaving 13 bases between them. DNA for the CDR3: TGTGCCAGCAGCTTAGTAGATAGCGGGAGCTCTGGAAACACCATATATTTT. Amino acids: CASSLVDSGSSGNTIYF.

The chain uses TRBV7-9 and TRBJ1-1; TRBD1 aligns across 10 bases. The CDR3 is 15 residues long. CDR1 and CDR2 from the germline V gene are SEHNR and FQNEAQ (reference sequence). V dropped 6 bases and J dropped 3; count of bases not matched to a gene: 7. The CDR3 loop is CASRGPGQGYTEAFF. The CDR3 DNA follows: TGTGCCAGCAGGGGACCGGGACAGGGGTACACTGAAGCTTTCTTT.

The chain couples TRBV18 to TRBJ2-1, with TRBD2 matching 10 bases. The ends lost 3 bases at V and 7 bases at J; junction bases unmatched: 9. This CDR3 comprises 16 residues. CDR1 is KGHSH, CDR2 LQKENI, per germline. This chain's CDR3 is CASSPANKREGNEQFF. In nucleotides, the CDR3 is TGTGCCAGCTCACCCGCGAATAAGCGGGAGGGGAATGAGCAGTTCTTC.

The gene calls are TRBV24-1 and TRBJ2-5; D gene unclear. The CDR3 length is 13 residues. The germline V and J ends were trimmed by 8 bases and 3 bases, with 12 bases remaining between them. CDR1 and CDR2 from the germline V gene are KGHDR and SFDVKD. CDR3 amino acids: CATISRQKETQYF. For the CDR3, the DNA is TGTGCCACCATATCGAGGCAGAAAGAGACCCAGTACTTC.

The V and J genes are TRBV7-9 and TRBJ1-5, with 11 bases fitting TRBD1. In germline, CDR1 is SEHNR, CDR2 FQNEAQ (reference sequence). The CDR3 is 14 amino acids. V shed 6 bases, J shed 5 bases, and the junction held 3 bases outside the gene matches. The CDR3 region is CASSLDRGHQPQHF. The CDR3 DNA sequence: TGTGCCAGCAGTTTGGACAGGGGGCATCAGCCCCAGCATTTT.

The chain carries TRBV9 and TRBJ1-3, with D possibly TRBD1 on 5 matching bases. The V and J ends lost 2 bases and 0 bases respectively, with 12 bases between them. Germline assignment: CDR1 SGDLS and CDR2 YYNGEE. This CDR3 contains 16 residues. The CDR3 loop reads CASSVQGHISGNTIYF. In DNA form, the CDR3 reads TGTGCCAGCAGCGTCCAAGGACACATCTCTGGAAACACCATATATTTT.

V usage is TRBV27 and J usage is TRBJ1-6, with 7 bases identical to TRBD1. From germline, CDR1 is MNHEY and CDR2 SMNVEV (reference sequence). Trimming took 4 bases from V and 6 from J; bases not matched to a gene: 9. The CDR3 sequence is 16 residues long. The CDR3 coding sequence is TGTGCCAGCAGTTCCCGGACAGGATTTACTAATTCACCCCTCCACTTT. It translates to CASSSRTGFTNSPLHF.

The V call is TRBV6-5, the J call TRBJ1-5; 7 nucleotides agree with TRBD1. Trimming removed 6 bases from V and 6 bases from J; junction bases left unmatched: 2. There are 12 residues in the CDR3. Germline V gene sequence: CDR1 MNHEY, CDR2 SVGAGI. The CDR3 DNA reads as TGTGCCAGCAGCGACAGGGTTCAGCCCCAGCATTTT. It encodes CASSDRVQPQHF.

The J gene is TRBJ2-1, the V gene TRBV15; 10 bases fit TRBD1. Trimming cost V 1 base and J 5 bases; bases outside gene matches: 5. The CDR3 has 16 residues. Germline CDR1 LNHNV, CDR2 YYDKDF (reference sequence). The CDR3 reads CATSRAAGQGNNEQFF. In nucleotides, the CDR3 is TGTGCCACCAGCAGAGCCGCGGGACAGGGGAACAATGAGCAGTTCTTC.

The chain couples TRBV15 to TRBJ1-2, with 8 bases lining up with TRBD1. The CDR3 consists of 15 residues. The junction had 11 bases not matched to a gene; V was cut back by 3 bases and J by 8 bases. The germline gives CDR1 LNHNV, CDR2 YYDKDF (reference sequence). The CDR3 loop reads CATSSPSGGAGGYTF. The CDR3 DNA is TGTGCCACCAGCAGCCCTTCAGGGGGCGCAGGGGGCTACACCTTC.

This clone has a single count. This chain joins TRBV2 and TRBJ2-1, with 14 bases fitting TRBD2. The germline CDR1 and CDR2 sequences are SNHLY and FYNNEI. The CDR3 totals 16 residues. The V gene end was trimmed by 7 bases and the J gene end by 8 bases; junction bases not matched to a gene: 10. Here the CDR3 DNA reads TGTGCCAGCACACCCGGGGGGACTAGCGGGAGCCATGAGCAGTTCTTC. Translation gives CASTPGGTSGSHEQFF.

This rearrangement joins TRBV11-2 to TRBJ1-1, with D possibly matching TRBD1 (6 bases). This CDR3 is built from 15 residues. Between the trimmed V and J ends, which lost 6 bases and 5 bases, there was a span of 19 bases. Germline V gene data show CDR1 as SGHAT and CDR2 as FQNNGV. CDR3 sequence reads: CASRGGAPLGTEAFF. The CDR3, as DNA: TGTGCCAGCAGGGGGGGGGCCCCCCTCGGAACTGAAGCTTTCTTT.

The sample holds a few counts of this clone. The chain has TRBV27 and TRBJ2-6; 7 positions agree with TRBD2. The CDR3 contains 15 residues. The V gene's germline CDR1 is MNHEY and CDR2 SMNVEV (reference sequence). The V and J ends lost 6 bases and 0 bases, in that order; junction bases with no gene match: 2. The CDR3 DNA is TGTGCCAGCAGCCGCGGGGGCTCTGGGGCCAACGTCCTGACTTTC. Translated, it gives CASSRGGSGANVLTF.

Regarding this clone: An end of the junction does not agree with germline; a read error may underlie this. The rearrangement uses TRBV7-7 and TRBJ1-1; D remains unclear. The CDR3 totals 14 residues. Germline V CDR1 and CDR2: SSHAT, FNYEAQ (reference sequence). CDR3 loop: CASSLATKNTEAFF. DNA of the CDR3: TGTGCTAGCAGCTTAGCAACAAAGAACACTGAAGCTTTCTTT.